This TCR beta chain was found in a study of OX40 agonist ivuxolimab in advanced cancers. V dropped 3 bases and J dropped 0; count of bases not matched to a gene: 12. Germline CDR1 is SGHRS and CDR2 is YFSETQ. CDR3 length equals 20 residues. Using immunoSEQ multiplex PCR, the repertoire was profiled, and TCRdb retains in-frame clones only, with some absent. Of roughly 62,000 clones in the sample, 85% were seen once. The chain carries TRBV5-1 and TRBJ2-6; 10 bases line up with TRBD1. The receptor's source is an adult with an advanced solid tumor such as melanoma, head and neck, liver or kidney cancer. Sequences were derived from CD4+ or CD8+ T cells sorted from blood, sampled in a trial of the OX40 agonist ivuxolimab. For the CDR3, the DNA is TGCGCCAGCAGCTATTCCCCTCGGGACAGGGGAGGCTCTGGGGCCAACGTCCTGACTTTC. It translates to CASSYSPRDRGGSGANVLTF.